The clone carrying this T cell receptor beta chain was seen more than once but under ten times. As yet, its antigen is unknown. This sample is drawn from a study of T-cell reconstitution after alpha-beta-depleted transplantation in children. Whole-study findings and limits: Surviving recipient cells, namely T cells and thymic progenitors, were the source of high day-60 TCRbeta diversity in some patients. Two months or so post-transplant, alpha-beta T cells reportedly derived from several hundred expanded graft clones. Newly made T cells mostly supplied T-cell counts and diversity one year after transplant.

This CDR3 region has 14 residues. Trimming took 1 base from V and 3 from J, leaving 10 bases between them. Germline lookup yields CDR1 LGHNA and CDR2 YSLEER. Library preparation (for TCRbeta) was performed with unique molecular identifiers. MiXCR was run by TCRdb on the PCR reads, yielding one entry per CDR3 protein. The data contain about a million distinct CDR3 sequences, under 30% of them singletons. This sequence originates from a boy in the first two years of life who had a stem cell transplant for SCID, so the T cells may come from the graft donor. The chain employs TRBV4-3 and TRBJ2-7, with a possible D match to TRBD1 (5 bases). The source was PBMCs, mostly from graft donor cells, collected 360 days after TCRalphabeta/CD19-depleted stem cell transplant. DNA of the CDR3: TGCGCCAGCAGCCAAGTCCAGGGTTTCTACGAGCAGTACTTC. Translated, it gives CASSQVQGFYEQYF.